These T cell receptor beta chains were read from a single sample in a study of T cell clones after liver transplantation. This table comes from immunoSEQ multiplex PCR, and its TCRdb copy is limited to in-frame clones, with some not included. The data show under 55,000 clones, around 84% seen once. This material consisted of CD4+ T cells from blood, taken 24 months after liver transplant. The receptors originated from a human patient who received a liver transplant. Some T cells may trace back to the graft donor. The CDR3 runs from the conserved cysteine through the conserved F or W. D genes are given only for firm matches. Rows may omit the clone size; those that give it use once, few, many or a size class.

NA	TRBJ2-7	TRBV18	TRBD1	CASSKDRAPGEQYF	TGTGCCAGCTCAAAGGACAGGGCACCCGGGGAGCAGTACTTC
NA	TRBJ1-5	TRBV6-5	TRBD1	CASSSGTAYSPQHF	TGTGCCAGCAGTTCCGGGACAGCCTATTCGCCCCAGCATTTT
NA	TRBJ2-5	TRBV15	NA	CATSGPQETQYF	TGTGCCACCAGCGGACCACAAGAGACCCAGTACTTC
NA	TRBJ2-1	TRBV11-3	TRBD1	CASSPPGQGGLNEQFF	TGTGCCAGCAGCCCACCGGGACAGGGTGGCCTAAATGAGCAGTTCTTC
NA	TRBJ2-2	TRBV19	TRBD1	CASSMVPTGVSGELFF	TGTGCCAGTAGTATGGTCCCTACAGGGGTGTCCGGGGAGCTGTTTTTT
NA	TRBJ2-3	TRBV5-1	TRBD1	CASSSTGQGGFTADTQYF	TGCGCCAGCAGCTCGACGGGACAGGGTGGTTTTACGGCAGATACGCAGTATTTT
NA	TRBJ1-6	TRBV6-6	NA	CASSGDFFSNSPLHF	TGTGCCAGCAGTGGGGACTTTTTTTCTAATTCACCCCTCCACTTT
NA	TRBJ2-4	TRBV5-4	NA	CASSLELGKNIQYF	TGTGCCAGCAGCTTGGAACTAGGCAAAAACATTCAGTACTTC
NA	TRBJ1-4	TRBV5-5	NA	CASSLEGGREKLFF	TGTGCCAGCAGCTTGGAAGGGGGGCGTGAAAAACTGTTTTTT
NA	TRBJ2-6	TRBV29-1	NA	CSALRDPSGANVLTF	TGCAGCGCCCTCAGGGACCCCTCTGGGGCCAACGTCCTGACTTTC
NA	TRBJ1-1	TRBV11-2	NA	CASSLGLLNTEAFF	TGTGCCAGCAGCCTAGGGTTATTGAACACTGAAGCTTTCTTT
NA	TRBJ2-7	TRBV7-9	TRBD1	CASSLEFGQGTYEQYF	TGTGCCAGCAGCTTAGAGTTCGGACAGGGCACCTACGAGCAGTACTTC
NA	TRBJ1-2	TRBV6-5	TRBD1	CASSGTAMVYTF	TGTGCCAGCTCCGGGACAGCGATGGTCTACACCTTC
NA	TRBJ1-1	TRBV7-9	NA	CASSLLGSSGTEAFF	TGTGCCAGCAGCTTATTAGGGAGCTCGGGGACTGAAGCTTTCTTT
NA	TRBJ1-6	TRBV7-9	TRBD1	CASSHNSKPGQGKGLHF	TGTGCCAGCAGCCATAATAGTAAACCGGGACAGGGGAAAGGCCTCCACTTT
NA	TRBJ1-6	TRBV14	TRBD1	CASSQVTGVNNSPLHF	TGTGCCAGCAGCCAAGTGACAGGGGTGAATAATTCACCCCTCCACTTT
NA	TRBJ1-1	TRBV25-1	TRBD1	CASLPRGLPGQGNTEAFF	TGTGCCTCCCTCCCGAGGGGGCTACCGGGACAGGGGAACACTGAAGCTTTCTTT
NA	TRBJ1-2	TRBV29-1	TRBD1	CSVERDSLNTF	TGCAGCGTTGAACGGGACAGTTTAAACACCTTC
NA	TRBJ2-3	TRBV5-4	TRBD2	CASTSSGSTDTQYF	TGTGCCAGCACCTCTAGCGGAAGCACAGATACGCAGTATTTT
NA	TRBJ1-3	TRBV18	NA	CASSTSSGNTIYF	TGTGCCAGCTCAACCAGCTCTGGAAACACCATATATTTT
NA	TRBJ1-2	TRBV6-5	TRBD1	CASSRSRTGNRGYTF	TGTGCCAGCAGTCGATCCCGGACAGGGAATCGTGGCTACACCTTC
NA	TRBJ1-1	TRBV2	TRBD1	CASSPQGARVNTEAFF	TGTGCCAGCAGTCCGCAGGGGGCGCGGGTGAACACTGAAGCTTTCTTT
NA	TRBJ2-1	TRBV15	TRBD2	CATSSRTSGYNEQFF	TGTGCCACCAGCAGTAGGACTAGCGGTTACAATGAGCAGTTCTTC
NA	TRBJ1-5	TRBV19	TRBD1	CASSWDRSNQPQHF	TGTGCCAGTAGTTGGGACAGGTCCAATCAGCCCCAGCATTTT
NA	TRBJ1-6	TRBV5-5	NA	CASSSSVGGNSPLHF	TGTGCCAGCAGCTCCTCGGTGGGTGGAAATTCACCCCTCCACTTT
NA	TRBJ2-5	TRBV30	NA	CAWSRETQYF	TGTGCCTGGAGCCGGGAGACCCAGTACTTC
NA	TRBJ1-5	TRBV27	NA	CASSLRESNQPQHF	TGTGCCAGCAGCCTCAGGGAAAGCAATCAGCCCCAGCATTTT
NA	TRBJ2-3	TRBV6-6	NA	CASSYSMVEGTDTQYF	TGTGCCAGCAGTTACTCGATGGTGGAGGGCACAGATACGCAGTATTTT
NA	TRBJ2-7	TRBV6-1	TRBD2	CASTPGLAGYEQYF	TGTGCCAGCACCCCGGGACTAGCGGGTTACGAGCAGTACTTC
NA	TRBJ2-2	TRBV7-9	NA	CASSLEGQTGELFF	TGTGCCAGCAGCTTGGAGGGGCAGACCGGGGAGCTGTTTTTT
once	TRBJ2-1	TRBV7-2	TRBD2	CASSLSSGGYSEQFF	TGTGCCAGCAGCTTATCAAGCGGGGGTTACTCTGAGCAGTTCTTC
NA	TRBJ1-2	TRBV19	NA	CASSIEGANGYTF	TGTGCCAGTAGTATAGAGGGGGCGAATGGCTACACCTTC
NA	TRBJ2-2	TRBV6-6	NA	CASSPMNTGELFF	TGTGCCAGCAGCCCTATGAACACCGGGGAGCTGTTTTTT
once	TRBJ2-7	TRBV28	TRBD2	CASSLGRGAYEQYF	TGTGCCAGCAGTTTAGGTCGGGGGGCCTACGAGCAGTACTTC
NA	TRBJ2-1	TRBV4-3	NA	CASSQASEQFF	TGCGCCAGCAGCCAAGCAAGTGAGCAGTTCTTC
NA	TRBJ2-5	TRBV6-6	NA	CASSYAGKRKGETQYF	TGTGCCAGCAGTTACGCGGGGAAACGTAAAGGAGAGACCCAGTACTTC
few	TRBJ2-1	TRBV6-1	TRBD1	CASSERTGKGGEQFF	TGTGCCAGCAGTGAACGGACAGGGAAAGGGGGGGAGCAGTTCTTC
NA	TRBJ2-7	TRBV25-1	NA	CASSVTGRGGEQYF	TGTGCCAGCAGTGTAACGGGTCGAGGCGGCGAGCAGTACTTC